This TCR beta chain appears in the sequencing data of a study of shared clonotypes between healthy human individuals. Looking at the study overall: Three CD4 naive, three CD4 memory, two CD8 naive and one CD8 memory plate were used per donor. Study-wide points: The diversity represented, both genetic and in exposure history, was limited by few donors.

For this clone: Antigen: not known.

The CDR3 spans 17 residues. Germline CDR1 MDHEN, CDR2 SYDVKM. Trimming took 3 bases from V and 4 from J; bases not matched to a gene: 13. There were only Caucasian adults among the donors, and all lived in Nashville, Tennessee. The assay was immunoSEQ multiplex PCR, and TCRdb's table has in-frame clones only and misses some. The data hold approximately 350,000 clones, with around 74% observed a single time. The chain employs TRBV28 and TRBJ2-3, with TRBD2 matching 7 bases. Sequenced: memory CD4+ T cells sorted from blood. Stated subset: CD45RA-negative fraction. The sequence derives from a man aged 30 to 45 in good health. The CDR3, as DNA: TGTGCCAGCAGTTTTTTATTGGGCGGGGGACCATCAGATACGCAGTATTTT. Translating it yields CASSFLLGGGPSDTQYF.